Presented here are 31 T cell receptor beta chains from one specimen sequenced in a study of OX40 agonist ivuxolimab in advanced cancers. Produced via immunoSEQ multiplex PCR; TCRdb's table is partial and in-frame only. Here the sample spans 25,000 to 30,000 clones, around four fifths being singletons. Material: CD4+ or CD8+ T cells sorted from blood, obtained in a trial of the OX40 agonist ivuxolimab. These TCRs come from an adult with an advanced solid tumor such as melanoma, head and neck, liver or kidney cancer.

CDR3 nucleotide sequence: TGTGCCAGTAGTTGGGACGGAAGCTCCTACAATGAGCAGTTCTTC. It encodes CASSWDGSSYNEQFF. The chain joins TRBV19 to TRBJ2-1; D is perhaps TRBD1 or TRBD2 (5 bases each). In germline, CDR1 is LNHDA, CDR2 SQIVND (reference sequence). Trimming shortened V by 5 bases and J by 0 bases, and 11 bases separated the two germline ends. The CDR3 covers 15 residues.

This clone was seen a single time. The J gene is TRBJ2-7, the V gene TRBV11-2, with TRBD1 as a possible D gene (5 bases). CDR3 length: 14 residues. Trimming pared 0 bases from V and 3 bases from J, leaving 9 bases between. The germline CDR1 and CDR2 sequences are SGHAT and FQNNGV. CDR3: CASSLDPGLYEQYF. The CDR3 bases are TGTGCCAGCAGCTTAGATCCAGGGCTCTACGAGCAGTACTTC. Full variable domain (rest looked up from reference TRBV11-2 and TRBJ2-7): EAGVAQSPRYKIIEKRQSVAFWCNPISGHATLYWYQQILGQGPKLLIQFQNNGVVDDSQLPKDRFSAERLKGVDSTLKIQPAKLEDSAVYLCASSLDPGLYEQYFGPGTRLTVT.

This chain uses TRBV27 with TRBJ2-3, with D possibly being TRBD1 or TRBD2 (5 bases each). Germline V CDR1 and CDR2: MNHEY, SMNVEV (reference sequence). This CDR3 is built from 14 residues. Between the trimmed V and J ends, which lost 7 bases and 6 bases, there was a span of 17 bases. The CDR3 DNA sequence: TGTGCCAGCATCCCCCGAGAGGGGAAGGATACGCAGTATTTT. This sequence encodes CASIPREGKDTQYF.

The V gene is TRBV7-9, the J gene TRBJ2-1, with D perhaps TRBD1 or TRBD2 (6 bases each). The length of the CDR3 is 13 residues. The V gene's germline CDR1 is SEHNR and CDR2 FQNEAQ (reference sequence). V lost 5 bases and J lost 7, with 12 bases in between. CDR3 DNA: TGTGCCAGCAGCGGTCGGGGGCCTAATGAGCAGTTCTTC. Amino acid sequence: CASSGRGPNEQFF.

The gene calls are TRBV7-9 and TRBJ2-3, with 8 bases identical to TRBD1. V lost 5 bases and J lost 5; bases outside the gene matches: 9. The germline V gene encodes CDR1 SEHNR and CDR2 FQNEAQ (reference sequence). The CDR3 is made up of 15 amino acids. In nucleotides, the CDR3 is TGTGCCAGCAGCCCGACAGGGGCCCTGGGAGATACGCAGTATTTT. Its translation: CASSPTGALGDTQYF.

DNA of the CDR3: TGTGCCAGTAGCCCGACAGGGGGGTCCTACAATGAGCAGTTCTTC. Translation: CASSPTGGSYNEQFF. The V gene is TRBV19, the J gene TRBJ2-1; TRBD1 agrees at 9 bases. This CDR3 region has 15 residues. Germline CDR1 is LNHDA and CDR2 is SQIVND (reference sequence). V dropped 6 bases and J dropped 1; count of bases not matched to a gene: 4.

The CDR3 loop reads CASSFGTEGTDTQYF. CDR3 bases: TGTGCCAGCAGCTTCGGGACGGAGGGCACAGATACGCAGTATTTT. This chain links TRBV7-3 with TRBJ2-3; D may match TRBD1 or TRBD2 (5 bases each). V lost 3 bases to trimming and J lost 1 base, with 11 bases between them. CDR1 is SGHTA and CDR2 is FQGTGA in the germline V gene. CDR3 size: 15 residues.

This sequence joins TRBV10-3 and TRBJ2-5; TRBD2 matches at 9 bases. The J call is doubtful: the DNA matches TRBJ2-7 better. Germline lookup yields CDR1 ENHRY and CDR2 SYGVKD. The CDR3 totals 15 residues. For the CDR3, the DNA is TGTGCCATCAGTGGACTAGCGGCTAACAACTACGAGCAGTACTTC. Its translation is CAISGLAANNYEQYF.

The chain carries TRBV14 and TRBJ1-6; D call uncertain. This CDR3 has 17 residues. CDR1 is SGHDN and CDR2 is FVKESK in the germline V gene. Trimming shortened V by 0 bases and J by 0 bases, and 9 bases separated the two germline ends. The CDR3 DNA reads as TGTGCCAGCAGCCAAGATATGAGAAGCTCCTATAATTCACCCCTCCACTTT. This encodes CASSQDMRSSYNSPLHF.

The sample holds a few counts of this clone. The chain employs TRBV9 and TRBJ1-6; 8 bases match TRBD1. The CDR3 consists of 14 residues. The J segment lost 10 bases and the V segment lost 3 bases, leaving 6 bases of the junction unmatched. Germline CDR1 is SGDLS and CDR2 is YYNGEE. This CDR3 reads CASSADRGLSPLHF. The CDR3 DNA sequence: TGTGCCAGCAGCGCCGACAGGGGTCTCTCACCCCTCCACTTT.

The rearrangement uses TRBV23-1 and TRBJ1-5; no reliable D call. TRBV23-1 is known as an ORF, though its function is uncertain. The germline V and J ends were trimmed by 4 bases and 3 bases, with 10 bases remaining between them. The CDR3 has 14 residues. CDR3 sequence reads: CASSLRRYNQPQHF. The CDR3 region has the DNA TGCGCCAGCAGTCTGCGGCGATACAATCAGCCCCAGCATTTT.

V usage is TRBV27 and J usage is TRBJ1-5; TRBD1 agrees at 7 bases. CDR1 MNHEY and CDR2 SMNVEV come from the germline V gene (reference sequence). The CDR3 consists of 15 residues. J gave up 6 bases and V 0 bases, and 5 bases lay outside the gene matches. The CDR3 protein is CASSLSTGEFQPQHF. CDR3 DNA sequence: TGTGCCAGCAGTTTATCAACAGGGGAATTTCAGCCCCAGCATTTT.

CDR3 DNA sequence: TGCGCCAGCAGCCCAAGAACAAACCGGGACTTCTACAATGAGCAGTTCTTC. The encoded protein is CASSPRTNRDFYNEQFF. The V call is TRBV4-1, the J call TRBJ2-1, with D perhaps matching TRBD2 (6 bases). Germline lookup yields CDR1 MGHRA and CDR2 YSYEKL. V was pared by 4 bases and J by 3 bases, with 19 bases between. The CDR3 extends over 17 amino acids.

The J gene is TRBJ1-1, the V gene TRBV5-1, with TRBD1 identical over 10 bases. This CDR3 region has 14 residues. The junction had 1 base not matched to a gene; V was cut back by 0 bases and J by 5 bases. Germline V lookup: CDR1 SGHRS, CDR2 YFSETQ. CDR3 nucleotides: TGCGCCAGCAGCTTGGCGGACAGGGGGACTGAAGCTTTCTTT. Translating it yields CASSLADRGTEAFF.

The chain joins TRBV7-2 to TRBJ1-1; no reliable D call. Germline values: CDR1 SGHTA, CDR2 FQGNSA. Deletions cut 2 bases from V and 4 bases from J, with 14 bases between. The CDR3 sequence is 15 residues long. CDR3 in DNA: TGTGCCAGCAGCTTATGGGAAGGGCGAAGCACTGAAGCTTTCTTT. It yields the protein CASSLWEGRSTEAFF.

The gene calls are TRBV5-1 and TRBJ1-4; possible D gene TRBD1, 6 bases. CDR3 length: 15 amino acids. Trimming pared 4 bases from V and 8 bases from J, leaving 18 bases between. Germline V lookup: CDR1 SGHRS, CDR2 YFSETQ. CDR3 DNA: TGCGCCAGCAGCACCGGACAGTTCGGGAGCGAAAAACTGTTTTTT. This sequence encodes CASSTGQFGSEKLFF.

The CDR3: CASSLSGGDQPQHF. In DNA, the CDR3 is TGTGCCAGCAGCTTATCGGGGGGGGATCAGCCCCAGCATTTT. The chain has TRBV11-2 and TRBJ1-5; D is possibly TRBD1 (5 bases). The CDR3 loop spans 14 amino acids. CDR1 and CDR2 from the germline V gene are SGHAT and FQNNGV. Trimming shortened V by 2 bases and J by 5 bases, and 10 bases separated the two germline ends.

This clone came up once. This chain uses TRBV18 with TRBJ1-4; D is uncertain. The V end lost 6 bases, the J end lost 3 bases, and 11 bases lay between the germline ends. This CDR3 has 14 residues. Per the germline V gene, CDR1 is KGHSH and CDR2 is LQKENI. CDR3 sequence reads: CASSPGIPNEKLFF. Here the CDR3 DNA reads TGTGCCAGCTCCCCCGGGATTCCTAATGAAAAACTGTTTTTT.

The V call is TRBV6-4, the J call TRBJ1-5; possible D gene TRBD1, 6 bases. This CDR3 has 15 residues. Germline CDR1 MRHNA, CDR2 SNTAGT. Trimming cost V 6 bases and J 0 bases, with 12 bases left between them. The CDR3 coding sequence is TGTGCCAGCAGCGAGAGGGGGGGTAGCAATCAGCCCCAGCATTTT. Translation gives CASSERGGSNQPQHF.

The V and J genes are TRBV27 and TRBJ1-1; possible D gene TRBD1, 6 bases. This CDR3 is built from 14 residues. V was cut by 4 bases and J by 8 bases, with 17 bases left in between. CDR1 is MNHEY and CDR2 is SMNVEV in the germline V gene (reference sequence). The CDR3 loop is CASSSPGQGLEAFF. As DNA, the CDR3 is TGTGCCAGCAGTTCCCCAGGCCAGGGGTTGGAAGCTTTCTTT.

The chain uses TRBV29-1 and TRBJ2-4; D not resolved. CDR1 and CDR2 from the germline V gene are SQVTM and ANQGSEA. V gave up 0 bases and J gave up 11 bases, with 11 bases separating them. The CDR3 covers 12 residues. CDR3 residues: CSVEEGTGFQYF. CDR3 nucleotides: TGCAGCGTTGAAGAAGGTACCGGGTTTCAGTACTTC.

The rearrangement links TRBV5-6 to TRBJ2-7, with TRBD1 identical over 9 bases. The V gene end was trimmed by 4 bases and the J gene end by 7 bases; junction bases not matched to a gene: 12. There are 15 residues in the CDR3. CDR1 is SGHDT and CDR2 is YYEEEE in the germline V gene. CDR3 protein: CASSEGPGTGREQYF. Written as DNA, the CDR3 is TGTGCCAGCAGCGAGGGTCCCGGGACAGGGAGGGAGCAGTACTTC.

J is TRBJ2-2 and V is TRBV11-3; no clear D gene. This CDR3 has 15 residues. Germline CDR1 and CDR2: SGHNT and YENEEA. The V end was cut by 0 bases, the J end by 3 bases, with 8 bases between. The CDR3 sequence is CASSLDVSYTGELFF. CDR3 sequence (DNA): TGTGCCAGCAGCTTAGATGTCTCGTACACCGGGGAGCTGTTTTTT. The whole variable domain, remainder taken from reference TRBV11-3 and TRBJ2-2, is EAGVVQSPRYKIIEKKQPVAFWCNPISGHNTLYWYLQNLGQGPELLIRYENEEAVDDSQLPKDRFSAERLKGVDSTLKIQPAELGDSAVYLCASSLDVSYTGELFFGEGSRLTVL.

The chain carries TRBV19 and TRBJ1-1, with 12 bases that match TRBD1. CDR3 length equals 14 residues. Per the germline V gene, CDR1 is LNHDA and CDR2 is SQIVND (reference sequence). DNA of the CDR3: TGTGGCACCGGGACAGGGGGCATGGGCACTGAAGCTTTCTTT. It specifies CGTGTGGMGTEAFF.

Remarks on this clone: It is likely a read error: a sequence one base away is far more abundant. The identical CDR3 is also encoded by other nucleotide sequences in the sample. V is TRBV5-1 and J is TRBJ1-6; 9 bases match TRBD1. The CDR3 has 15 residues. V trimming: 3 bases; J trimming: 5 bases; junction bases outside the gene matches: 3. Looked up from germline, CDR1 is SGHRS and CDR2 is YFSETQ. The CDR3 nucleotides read TGCGCCAGCAGCTCAGGGACAGGGAATAATTCACCCCTCCACTTT. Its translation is CASSSGTGNNSPLHF.

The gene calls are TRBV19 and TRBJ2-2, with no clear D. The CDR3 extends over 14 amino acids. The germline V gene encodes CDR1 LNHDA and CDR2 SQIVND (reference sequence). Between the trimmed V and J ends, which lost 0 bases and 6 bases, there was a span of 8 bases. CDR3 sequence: CASSIELGPGELFF. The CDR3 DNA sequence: TGTGCCAGTAGTATAGAGTTGGGTCCCGGGGAGCTGTTTTTT.

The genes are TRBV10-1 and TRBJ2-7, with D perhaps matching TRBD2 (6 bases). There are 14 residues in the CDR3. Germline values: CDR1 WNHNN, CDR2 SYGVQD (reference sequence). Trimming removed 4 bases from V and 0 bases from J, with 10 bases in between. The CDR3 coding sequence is TGCGCCAGCAGTGCTGGGACTTCCTCCTACGAGCAGTACTTC. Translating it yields CASSAGTSSYEQYF.

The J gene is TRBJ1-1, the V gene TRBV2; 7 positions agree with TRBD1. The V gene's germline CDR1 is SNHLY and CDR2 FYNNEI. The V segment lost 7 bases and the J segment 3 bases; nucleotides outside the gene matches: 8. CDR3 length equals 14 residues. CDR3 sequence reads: CASKDRVKDTEAFF. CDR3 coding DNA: TGTGCCAGCAAAGACAGGGTTAAAGACACTGAAGCTTTCTTT. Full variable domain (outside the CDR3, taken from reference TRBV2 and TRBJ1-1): EPEVTQTPSHQVTQMGQEVILRCVPISNHLYFYWYRQILGQKVEFLVSFYNNEISEKSEIFDDQFSVERPDGSNFTLKIRSTKLEDSAMYFCASKDRVKDTEAFFGQGTRLTVV.

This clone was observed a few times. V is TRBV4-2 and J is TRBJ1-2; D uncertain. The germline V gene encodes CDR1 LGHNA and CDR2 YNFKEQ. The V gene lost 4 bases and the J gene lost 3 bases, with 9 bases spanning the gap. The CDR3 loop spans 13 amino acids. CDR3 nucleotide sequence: TGTGCCAGCAGCCCTGGTGGGGACTATGGCTACACCTTC. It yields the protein CASSPGGDYGYTF.

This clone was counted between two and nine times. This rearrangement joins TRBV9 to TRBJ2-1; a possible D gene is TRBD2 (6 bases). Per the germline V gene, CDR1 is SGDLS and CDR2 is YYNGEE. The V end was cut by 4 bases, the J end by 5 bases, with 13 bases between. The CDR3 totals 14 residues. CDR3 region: CASSPRDLDNEQFF. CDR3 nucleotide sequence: TGTGCCAGCAGCCCCCGGGACTTGGACAATGAGCAGTTCTTC.

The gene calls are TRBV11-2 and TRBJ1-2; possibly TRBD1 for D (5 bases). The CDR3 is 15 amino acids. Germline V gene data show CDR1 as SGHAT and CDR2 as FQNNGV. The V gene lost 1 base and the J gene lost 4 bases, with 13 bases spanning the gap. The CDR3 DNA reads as TGTGCCAGCAGCTTAGGCCATTCAGGGACCTATGGCTACACCTTC. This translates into CASSLGHSGTYGYTF.